This T cell receptor (beta chain) emerged from a study of vaccination and CD4 T cells after COVID-19. TCRdb analysed the PCR reads with MiXCR anew, one entry per CDR3 protein. The table includes 25,000 to 30,000 distinct CDR3 sequences, 45% to 65% detected once. CDR1 SGHNT and CDR2 YENEEA come from the germline V gene. Trimming took 5 bases from V and 5 from J, leaving 12 bases between them. The length of the CDR3 is 13 residues. The time point denotes: late sampling 161 to 241 days after vaccination in a few convalescent patients. Source: CD4+ T cells from blood, taken about 7 months after SARS-CoV-2 vaccination. The chain links TRBV11-3 to TRBJ2-5; D is unclear. This receptor was obtained from a human donor who had recovered from COVID-19. CDR3 residues: CASSPSEEETQYF. Here the CDR3 DNA reads TGTGCCAGCAGCCCCAGTGAGGAGGAGACCCAGTACTTC.